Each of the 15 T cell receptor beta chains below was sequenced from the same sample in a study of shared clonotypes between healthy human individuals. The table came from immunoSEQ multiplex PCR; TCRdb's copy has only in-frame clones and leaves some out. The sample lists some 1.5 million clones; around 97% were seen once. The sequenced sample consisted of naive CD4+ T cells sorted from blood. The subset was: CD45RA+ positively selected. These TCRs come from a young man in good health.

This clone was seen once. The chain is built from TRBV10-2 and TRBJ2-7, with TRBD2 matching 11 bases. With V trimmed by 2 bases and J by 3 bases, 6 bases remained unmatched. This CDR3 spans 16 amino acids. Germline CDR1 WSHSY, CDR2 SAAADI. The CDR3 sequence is CASSERLAGSIYEQYF. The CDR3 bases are TGCGCCAGCAGTGAGCGACTAGCGGGATCAATCTACGAGCAGTACTTC.

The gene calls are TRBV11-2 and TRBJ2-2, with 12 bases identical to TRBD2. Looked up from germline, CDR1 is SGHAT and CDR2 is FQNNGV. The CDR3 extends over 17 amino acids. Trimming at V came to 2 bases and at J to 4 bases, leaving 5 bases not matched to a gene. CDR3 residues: CASSLWTSGIGTGELFF. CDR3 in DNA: TGTGCCAGCAGCTTATGGACTAGCGGGATTGGCACCGGGGAGCTGTTTTTT.

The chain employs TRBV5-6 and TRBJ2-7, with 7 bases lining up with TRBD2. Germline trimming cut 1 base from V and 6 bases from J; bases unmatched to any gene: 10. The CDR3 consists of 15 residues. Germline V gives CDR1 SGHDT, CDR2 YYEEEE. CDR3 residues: CASSLPPGGLGEQYF. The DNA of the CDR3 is TGTGCCAGCAGCTTGCCCCCGGGAGGTCTCGGCGAGCAGTACTTC.

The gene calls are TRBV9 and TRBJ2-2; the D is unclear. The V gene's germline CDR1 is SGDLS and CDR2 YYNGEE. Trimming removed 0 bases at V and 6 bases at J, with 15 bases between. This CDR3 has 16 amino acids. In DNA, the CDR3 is TGTGCCAGCAGCGTAGTCATAGCAGGCGGTGCCGGGGAGCTGTTTTTT. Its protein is CASSVVIAGGAGELFF.

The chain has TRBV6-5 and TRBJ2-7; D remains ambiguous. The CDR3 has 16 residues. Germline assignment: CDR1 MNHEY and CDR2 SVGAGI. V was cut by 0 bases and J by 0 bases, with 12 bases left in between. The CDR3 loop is CASSYSEGLTSYEQYF. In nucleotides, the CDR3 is TGTGCCAGCAGTTACTCGGAAGGGTTAACCTCCTACGAGCAGTACTTC.

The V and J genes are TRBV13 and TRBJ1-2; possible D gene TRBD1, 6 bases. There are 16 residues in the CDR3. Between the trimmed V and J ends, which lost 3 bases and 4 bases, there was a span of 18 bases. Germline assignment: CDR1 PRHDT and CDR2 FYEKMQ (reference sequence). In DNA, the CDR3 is TGTGCCAGCAGCTTGGTAACCCCAGGGGCAGCCTATGGCTACACCTTC. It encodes CASSLVTPGAAYGYTF.

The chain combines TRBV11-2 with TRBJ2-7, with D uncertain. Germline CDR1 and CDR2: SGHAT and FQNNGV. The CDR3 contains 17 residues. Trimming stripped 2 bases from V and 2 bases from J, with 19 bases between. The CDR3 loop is CASSLPRGRKETYEQYF. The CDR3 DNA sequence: TGTGCCAGCAGCTTACCCCGTGGCAGGAAAGAAACCTACGAGCAGTACTTC. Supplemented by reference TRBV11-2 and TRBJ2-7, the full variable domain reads EAGVAQSPRYKIIEKRQSVAFWCNPISGHATLYWYQQILGQGPKLLIQFQNNGVVDDSQLPKDRFSAERLKGVDSTLKIQPAKLEDSAVYLCASSLPRGRKETYEQYFGPGTRLTVT.

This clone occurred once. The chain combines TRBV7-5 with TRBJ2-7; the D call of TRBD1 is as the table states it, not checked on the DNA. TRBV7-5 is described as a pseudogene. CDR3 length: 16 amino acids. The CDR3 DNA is TGTGCCAGAAGCATATGTAACAGGGGCCCAACCTACGAGCAGTACTTC. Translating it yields CARSICNRGPTYEQYF.

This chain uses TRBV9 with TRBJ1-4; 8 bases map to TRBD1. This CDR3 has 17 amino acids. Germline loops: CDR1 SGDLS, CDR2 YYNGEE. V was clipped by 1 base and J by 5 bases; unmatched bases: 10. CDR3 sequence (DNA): TGTGCCAGCAGCGTACTGGGACGGGGACAGGCAAATGAAAAACTGTTTTTT. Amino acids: CASSVLGRGQANEKLFF.

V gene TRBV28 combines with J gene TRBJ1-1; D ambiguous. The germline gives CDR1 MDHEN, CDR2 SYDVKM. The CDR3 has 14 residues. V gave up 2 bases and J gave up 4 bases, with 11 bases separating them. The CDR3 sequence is CASSLGPGATEAFF. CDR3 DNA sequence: TGTGCCAGCAGTTTAGGCCCGGGAGCCACTGAAGCTTTCTTT.

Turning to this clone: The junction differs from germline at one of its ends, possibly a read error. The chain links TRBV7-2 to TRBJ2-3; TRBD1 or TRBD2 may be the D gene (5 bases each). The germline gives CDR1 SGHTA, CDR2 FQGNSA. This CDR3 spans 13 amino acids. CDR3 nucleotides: TGTGCCAGCAGCTCCACCCTCCGGGGCCCGTGGGATTTT. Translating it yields CASSSTLRGPWDF.

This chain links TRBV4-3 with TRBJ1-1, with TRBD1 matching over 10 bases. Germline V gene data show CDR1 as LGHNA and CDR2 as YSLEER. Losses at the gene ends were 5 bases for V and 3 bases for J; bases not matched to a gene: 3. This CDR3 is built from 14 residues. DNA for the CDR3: TGCGCCAGCAGCTCGGGACAGGGGTACACTGAAGCTTTCTTT. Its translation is CASSSGQGYTEAFF.

DNA of the CDR3: TGTGCCAGTGCAAATGGTGGGTCGCACGAGCAGTACTTC. This codes for CASANGGSHEQYF. J is TRBJ2-7 and V is TRBV19; no reliable D call. The germline CDR1 and CDR2 sequences are LNHDA and SQIVND (reference sequence). V dropped 8 bases and J dropped 5 bases, with 16 bases sitting between them. The CDR3 extends over 13 amino acids.

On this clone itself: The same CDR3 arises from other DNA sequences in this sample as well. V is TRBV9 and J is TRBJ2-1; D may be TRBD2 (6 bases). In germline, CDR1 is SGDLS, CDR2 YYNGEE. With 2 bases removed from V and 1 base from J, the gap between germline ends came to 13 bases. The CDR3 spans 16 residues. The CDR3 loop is CASSVGGGTSYNEQFF. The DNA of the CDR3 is TGTGCCAGCAGCGTGGGCGGAGGGACGTCCTACAATGAGCAGTTCTTC.

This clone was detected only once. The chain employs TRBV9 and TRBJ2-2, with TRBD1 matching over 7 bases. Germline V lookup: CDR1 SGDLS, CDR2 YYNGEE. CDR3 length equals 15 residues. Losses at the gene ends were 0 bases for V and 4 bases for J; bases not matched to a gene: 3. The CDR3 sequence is CASSVGQGTTGELFF. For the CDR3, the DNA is TGTGCCAGCAGCGTAGGACAGGGTACCACCGGGGAGCTGTTTTTT.